Listed below are T cell receptor beta chains from one sample, sequenced in a study of OX40 agonist ivuxolimab in advanced cancers. Assay: immunoSEQ multiplex PCR; the TCRdb copy retains only in-frame clones and omits some. The sample contains around 38,000 clones, approximately 86% of which appear only once. The sequencing here drew on CD4+ or CD8+ T cells sorted from blood, taken in a trial of the OX40 agonist ivuxolimab. These receptors were taken from an adult with an advanced solid tumor such as melanoma, head and neck, liver or kidney cancer. CDR3s include the opening cysteine and the closing phenylalanine or tryptophan. The order of the fields is CDR3 protein, CDR3 DNA, V gene, D gene, J gene, clone size. The D gene is left open where the match is weak. Only some rows state a clone size, as once, few, many or a class for expanded clones.

CASTYEYEQYF | TGTGCCAGCACCTATGAATACGAGCAGTACTTC | TRBV2 | NA | TRBJ2-7 | NA
CASSEAVLVETQYF | TGTGCCAGCAGTGAAGCGGTACTAGTAGAGACCCAGTACTTC | TRBV2 | NA | TRBJ2-5 | NA
CASSETRTANTGELFF | TGTGCCAGCAGTGAAACGAGGACGGCGAACACCGGGGAGCTGTTTTTT | TRBV25-1 | NA | TRBJ2-2 | NA
CASSYPSRGAGELFF | TGTGCCAGCAGTTACCCTTCTCGCGGGGCCGGGGAGCTGTTTTTT | TRBV6-5 | NA | TRBJ2-2 | few
CASTVQGAHGTEAFF | TGTGCCAGCACTGTACAGGGGGCGCATGGAACTGAAGCTTTCTTT | TRBV6-5 | TRBD1 | TRBJ1-1 | NA
CASSLESVADTQYF | TGCGCCAGCAGCTTGGAGTCTGTCGCAGATACGCAGTATTTT | TRBV5-1 | NA | TRBJ2-3 | NA
CAISLTGNTEAFF | TGTGCCATCAGCCTCACAGGGAACACTGAAGCTTTCTTT | TRBV10-3 | NA | TRBJ1-1 | few
CASSLAGDQETQYF | TGTGCCAGCAGTCTAGCCGGGGATCAAGAGACCCAGTACTTC | TRBV7-7 | NA | TRBJ2-5 | NA
CASSSPGGVAGVYEQYF | TGCGCCAGCAGCTCGCCGGGGGGAGTAGCGGGAGTCTACGAGCAGTACTTC | TRBV5-1 | TRBD2 | TRBJ2-7 | NA
CASSPHTGGTGHQPQHF | TGTGCCAGCAGCCCCCATACAGGGGGCACGGGACATCAGCCCCAGCATTTT | TRBV7-8 | TRBD1 | TRBJ1-5 | NA
CASSSPLDGSSYNEQFF | TGTGCCAGCAGCTCCCCACTAGACGGGAGCTCCTACAATGAGCAGTTCTTC | TRBV7-9 | NA | TRBJ2-1 | NA
CASSYQAGGSDTQYF | TGTGCCAGCAGCTACCAAGCGGGAGGGTCAGATACGCAGTATTTT | TRBV11-2 | TRBD2 | TRBJ2-3 | few
CAWSATRQGEAFF | TGTGCCTGGAGTGCTACCCGACAGGGTGAAGCTTTCTTT | TRBV30 | TRBD1 | TRBJ1-1 | NA
CASRFTGGAYEQYF | TGTGCCAGTAGATTCACAGGGGGCGCATACGAGCAGTACTTC | TRBV19 | TRBD1 | TRBJ2-7 | NA
CASSPRTGAGTEAFF | TGTGCCAGCAGCCCGCGGACAGGGGCGGGCACTGAAGCTTTCTTT | TRBV11-2 | TRBD1 | TRBJ1-1 | NA
CASRGTSGTVGELFF | TGTGCCAGCAGAGGGACTAGCGGGACGGTCGGGGAGCTGTTTTTT | TRBV27 | TRBD2 | TRBJ2-2 | NA
CASLFLGDPSTDTQYF | TGTGCCAGCTTATTCCTCGGGGACCCCAGCACAGATACGCAGTATTTT | TRBV11-2 | NA | TRBJ2-3 | NA
CAIETRGNQPQHF | TGTGCCATCGAAACACGCGGCAATCAGCCCCAGCATTTT | TRBV6-1 | NA | TRBJ1-5 | NA
CASSPSGETQYF | TGTGCCAGCAGCCCAAGCGGTGAGACCCAGTACTTC | TRBV9 | NA | TRBJ2-5 | NA
CASSIRAETLGYTF | TGTGCCAGTAGTATAAGGGCTGAGACCCTTGGCTACACCTTC | TRBV19 | NA | TRBJ1-2 | NA
CASSLWQYHGYTF | TGTGCCAGCAGCTTGTGGCAGTACCATGGCTACACCTTC | TRBV7-6 | NA | TRBJ1-2 | few
CASSQATHYGNTIYF | TGTGCCAGTAGCCAAGCGACCCACTATGGAAACACCATATATTTT | TRBV19 | NA | TRBJ1-3 | once
CATKGDLNTEAFF | TGTGCCACTAAGGGGGACCTGAACACTGAAGCTTTCTTT | TRBV2 | NA | TRBJ1-1 | NA
CASSQRNRETQYF | TGCGCCAGCAGCCAACGGAACCGGGAGACCCAGTACTTC | TRBV4-1 | NA | TRBJ2-5 | NA
CASSFGQNTEAFF | TGTGCCAGCAGCTTCGGACAGAACACTGAAGCTTTCTTT | TRBV11-2 | NA | TRBJ1-1 | NA
CASSYSASGSRNRQFF | TGTGCCAGCAGTTACTCGGCTAGCGGGAGTAGGAACCGGCAGTTCTTC | TRBV6-6 | TRBD2 | TRBJ2-1 | NA
CASSPQRALYEQYF | TGCGCCAGCAGCCCCCAGAGGGCTCTCTACGAGCAGTACTTC | TRBV5-1 | NA | TRBJ2-7 | NA
CASSDSQAEETQYF | TGTGCCAGCAGTGATTCGCAAGCGGAAGAGACCCAGTACTTC | TRBV2 | NA | TRBJ2-5 | NA
CVTSRGGWSYEQYF | TGTGTTACCTCCCGGGGGGGGTGGTCCTACGAGCAGTACTTC | TRBV27 | TRBD2 | TRBJ2-7 | NA
CASSSRTSEADTQYF | TGCGCCAGCAGCTCTAGGACTAGCGAGGCGGATACGCAGTATTTT | TRBV5-1 | TRBD2 | TRBJ2-3 | NA
CASSQRISSGRAGTQYF | TGTGCCAGCAGCCAAAGGATCTCTAGCGGGAGGGCCGGGACCCAGTACTTC | TRBV14 | TRBD2 | TRBJ2-5 | NA
CAISESGGHNEKLFF | TGTGCCATCAGTGAGTCCGGAGGCCATAATGAAAAACTGTTTTTT | TRBV10-3 | NA | TRBJ1-4 | once
CASSFGVGLQGNNEKLFF | TGTGCCAGCAGTTTTGGTGTAGGTCTCCAAGGAAATAATGAAAAACTGTTTTTT | TRBV28 | NA | TRBJ1-4 | NA
CASSSGGGWKTQYF | TGTGCCAGCAGCTCGGGGGGAGGGTGGAAGACCCAGTACTTC | TRBV7-9 | TRBD2 | TRBJ2-5 | NA
CASSGENTEAFF | TGTGCCAGCAGTGGGGAGAACACTGAAGCTTTCTTT | TRBV27 | NA | TRBJ1-1 | NA
CAWSKSGNLADPQYF | TGTGCCTGGAGTAAAAGCGGGAACCTGGCAGATCCGCAGTATTTT | TRBV30 | TRBD2 | TRBJ2-3 | NA
CASSFTEDQPQHF | TGTGCCAGCAGCTTTACAGAGGATCAGCCCCAGCATTTT | TRBV7-6 | NA | TRBJ1-5 | once
CASSKRLAGGTETQYF | TGTGCCAGCAGCAAGCGACTAGCGGGAGGGACTGAGACCCAGTACTTC | TRBV7-2 | TRBD2 | TRBJ2-5 | NA
CASSLMGQGINEQFF | TGCGCCAGCAGCTTGATGGGACAGGGCATCAATGAGCAGTTCTTC | TRBV5-1 | TRBD1 | TRBJ2-1 | NA
CAISESQGPVVEAFF | TGTGCCATCAGTGAGTCACAGGGCCCTGTCGTTGAAGCTTTCTTT | TRBV10-3 | NA | TRBJ1-1 | NA
CASSLARTGGSNEQFF | TGTGCCAGCAGCTTAGCTCGTACGGGAGGGAGCAATGAGCAGTTCTTC | TRBV11-3 | TRBD2 | TRBJ2-1 | NA